Below, one TCR beta chain is given with its context. The ends were cut back, 5 bases at V and 4 bases at J, with 24 bases in the middle. Germline CDR1 reads LNHDA; CDR2 reads SQIVND (reference sequence). The CDR3 covers 18 residues. Original handling: It was from reference gene primer amplification that nucleated cell counts were estimated. Libraries were prepared by immunoSEQ multiplex PCR; TCRdb keeps only in-frame clonotypes and omits some of them. V and J calls and clone size are those listed in that table; D and trimming were worked out from the DNA. The table shows 200,000 to 250,000 clones, with roughly 88% occurring only once. The sample is drawn from a study of blood T cell repertoires in COVID-19. Study background: COVID-19 samples from acute and convalescent phases originated in the United States, Italy and Spain. The cDNA or gDNA used as material had been derived from T cells, B-cell-depleted T cells, or PBMCs.

The chain joins TRBV19 to TRBJ1-3, with D unresolved. The sequenced material came from peripheral blood. The TCR originated in a man younger than 35 with active or convalescent COVID-19. The CDR3 is CASSYNGREGFSGNTIYF. CDR3 nucleotide sequence: TGTGCCAGTAGTTACAATGGACGGGAAGGCTTCTCCGGAAACACCATATATTTT.